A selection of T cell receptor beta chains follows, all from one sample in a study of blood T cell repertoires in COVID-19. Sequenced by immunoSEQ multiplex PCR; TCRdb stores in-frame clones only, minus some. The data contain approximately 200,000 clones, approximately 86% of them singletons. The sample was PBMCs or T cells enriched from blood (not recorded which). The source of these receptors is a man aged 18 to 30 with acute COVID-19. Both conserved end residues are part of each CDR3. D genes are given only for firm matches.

CDR3: CASSYSNSGSYEQYF
D: -
V: TRBV6-5
length: 15

CDR3: CASSVSGQGNIQYF
D: TRBD1
V: TRBV9
length: 14

CDR3: CASRLDSQETQYF
D: -
V: TRBV2
length: 13

CDR3: CASSSSANYGYTF
D: -
V: TRBV7-9
length: 13

CDR3: CASSVVGTSEYEQYF
D: TRBD2
V: TRBV9
length: 15

CDR3: CASSYGTQETQYF
D: -
V: TRBV4-3
length: 13

CDR3: CASSPQGDHQPQHF
D: TRBD1
V: TRBV27
length: 14

CDR3: CASSFERSYEQYF
D: -
V: TRBV13
length: 13

CDR3: CASRWTGDTEAFF
D: -
V: TRBV27
length: 13

CDR3: CASSRTVAAEQYF
D: -
V: TRBV28
length: 13

CDR3: CASSLEVAVEKLFF
D: -
V: TRBV6-6
length: 14

CDR3: CASSLGALAGGPNTGELFF
D: TRBD2
V: TRBV7-9
length: 19

CDR3: CASSSGQGPYEQYF
D: TRBD1
V: TRBV27
length: 14

CDR3: CASRGQGGTGELFF
D: TRBD1
V: TRBV11-3
length: 14

CDR3: CASSLAQNYGYTF
D: -
V: TRBV5-4
length: 13

CDR3: CASSRPGQGPTGELFF
D: TRBD1
V: TRBV7-9
length: 16

CDR3: CASSLRPSFSGRATGELFF
D: TRBD2
V: TRBV7-3
length: 19

CDR3: CASSQVGNVADTQYF
D: -
V: TRBV4-1
length: 15

CDR3: CASSQDPSGGVYEQYF
D: TRBD2
V: TRBV3-1/TRBV3-2
length: 16

CDR3: CASSYELTAGGNNEQFF
D: TRBD2
V: TRBV2
length: 17

CDR3: CASSPDSPYEQYF
D: -
V: TRBV11-2
length: 13

CDR3: CASSLEQGNEQFF
D: -
V: TRBV11-3
length: 13

CDR3: CASSSPDRAKNIQYF
D: -
V: TRBV5-5
length: 15

CDR3: CASSSNMNTEAFF
D: -
V: TRBV6-5
length: 13

CDR3: CATSDSSAIQYF
D: -
V: TRBV24-1
length: 12

CDR3: CAWRRGRGEKLFF
D: -
V: TRBV30
length: 13

CDR3: CASSRRSREYADTQYF
D: TRBD2
V: TRBV27
length: 16

CDR3: CASSLALAGDGEQFF
D: TRBD2
V: TRBV5-1
length: 15

CDR3: CASSEVQGTDTQYF
D: -
V: TRBV6-1
length: 14